This T cell receptor beta chain was observed in a study of blood T cell repertoires in COVID-19. Here immunoSEQ multiplex PCR was the method, and the copy in TCRdb shows in-frame clones only, minus some. The repertoire consists of about 50,000 clones, with about nine tenths occurring once and the leading ten covering about 6%. This CDR3 region has 15 residues. The germline V gene has CDR1 SEHNR and CDR2 FQNEAQ (reference sequence). The junction had 3 bases not matched to a gene; V was cut back by 5 bases and J by 1 base. This receptor was obtained from a man aged 35-49 years with acute or convalescent COVID-19. The genes are TRBV7-9 and TRBJ2-5; 11 bases agree with TRBD2. Sequenced sample: peripheral blood. The CDR3 coding sequence is TGTGCCAGCAGCCAGACTAGCGGGATCCAAGAGACCCAGTACTTC. Amino acid sequence: CASSQTSGIQETQYF.